The rows below give T cell receptor beta chains drawn from one sample of a study of T cell changes during pregnancy in multiple sclerosis. TCRdb's table, derived via immunoSEQ multiplex PCR, lists solely in-frame clones and lacks some. The top ten clones hold roughly a tenth of a sample with about 32,000 clones, roughly 89% of them seen once. The sample was CD8+ T cells from peripheral blood mononuclear cells, taken in the second trimester of pregnancy. All receptors come from a female donor with multiple sclerosis, enrolled in a pregnancy study. Both conserved end residues are part of each CDR3. D genes are given only for firm matches. Some rows have no size entry. The others give once, few or many, or a class for an expanded clone.

V	size	J	D	DNA	CDR3
TRBV6-6	-	TRBJ2-7	TRBD2	TGTGCCAGCAGTTACTCGATTGGGCTAGCGGGTTACGAGCAGTACTTC	CASSYSIGLAGYEQYF
TRBV7-9	-	TRBJ2-7	TRBD1	TGTGCCAGCAGCCTACTAACCGGGACAGGGGCCTACGAGCAGTACTTC	CASSLLTGTGAYEQYF
TRBV14	once	TRBJ2-7	-	TGTGCCAGCAGCCAAGAGGGGGGAAGGCCCTACGAGCAGTACTTC	CASSQEGGRPYEQYF
TRBV7-9	once	TRBJ2-3	TRBD1	TGTGCCAGCAGCGGGACAGAGTACCAGTCTCTATATACGCAGTATTTT	CASSGTEYQSLYTQYF
TRBV29-1	-	TRBJ2-7	-	TGCAGCGTTGAGACGGCTGGGAGCTCCTACGAGCAGTACTTC	CSVETAGSSYEQYF
TRBV19	-	TRBJ2-7	-	TGTGCCAGTAGTTCAACGACCGGGTCGGGCGAGCAGTACTTC	CASSSTTGSGEQYF
TRBV13	once	TRBJ2-7	TRBD2	TGTGCCAGCAGCTCGGGACTAGCCCTATACGAGCAGTACTTC	CASSSGLALYEQYF
TRBV2	-	TRBJ2-3	TRBD1	TGTGCCAGCAGTGTTGGACAGGATGGGGATACGCAGTATTTT	CASSVGQDGDTQYF
TRBV13	-	TRBJ2-1	TRBD1	TGTGCCAGCAGGGAGACCGGGACAGGGTCCCATGAGCAGTTCTTC	CASRETGTGSHEQFF
TRBV7-8	-	TRBJ2-7	TRBD2	TGTGCCAGCAGCTTAGGACCGGGGGGGTTAGACGAGCAGTACTTC	CASSLGPGGLDEQYF
TRBV9	-	TRBJ2-1	TRBD2	TGTGCCAGCAGCGTTGCGACTAGCGGGAGGAATAATGAGCAGTTCTTC	CASSVATSGRNNEQFF
TRBV2	-	TRBJ1-2	TRBD1	TGTGCCAGCAGTCCCCGGACAGGGGGCTATGGCTACACCTTC	CASSPRTGGYGYTF
TRBV15	-	TRBJ1-1	TRBD1	TGTGCCACCAGCCACAGGGGAAAAAACACTGAAGCTTTCTTT	CATSHRGKNTEAFF
TRBV7-9	-	TRBJ2-7	TRBD2	TGTGCCAGCAGCTTTCCCCTTGTGGTAGCGGGAACCTACGAGCAGTACTTC	CASSFPLVVAGTYEQYF
TRBV27	-	TRBJ2-2	-	TGTGCCAGCGGCCTAGCTTTTACCGGGGAGCTGTTTTTT	CASGLAFTGELFF
TRBV7-3	-	TRBJ1-1	-	TGTGCCAGCAGCTTAATTCCGGGGTGCCGAGCTTTCTTT	CASSLIPGCRAFF
TRBV27	-	TRBJ2-1	-	TGTGCCAGCATAAGGGGTGGTGAGCAGTTCTTC	CASIRGGEQFF
TRBV7-6	-	TRBJ2-1	TRBD2	TGTGCCAGCAGCCCACTAGCGGGCTCCTACAATGAGCAGTTCTTC	CASSPLAGSYNEQFF
TRBV5-4	-	TRBJ1-4	-	TGTGCCAGCAGCCCGGACGGGGTCTTGAATGAAAAACTGTTTTTT	CASSPDGVLNEKLFF
TRBV7-9	few	TRBJ2-7	-	TGTGCCAGCAGCCCACCGGCGGGAAGGTACGAGCAGTACTTC	CASSPPAGRYEQYF
TRBV29-1	-	TRBJ1-2	-	TGCAGCGTTGAAGCGTCGGAGGGCTACACCTTC	CSVEASEGYTF
TRBV9	-	TRBJ2-3	TRBD2	TGTGCCAGCAGCGTCAGCGGGGGGGCCATTTCAGATACGCAGTATTTT	CASSVSGGAISDTQYF
TRBV19	-	TRBJ1-1	-	TGTGCCAGTAGTGTTACAGTGAACACTGAAGCTTTCTTT	CASSVTVNTEAFF
TRBV27	-	TRBJ2-1	-	TGTGCCAGCAGTCAGGCAGGGTCTAAGAACAATGAGCAGTTCTTC	CASSQAGSKNNEQFF
TRBV27	-	TRBJ1-1	TRBD1	TGTGCCAGCAGTCACAGGGGAAGGACTGAAGCTTTCTTT	CASSHRGRTEAFF
TRBV28	-	TRBJ2-4	TRBD1	TGTGCCAGCACCTCGACAGGGGGCGGAACCAAAAACATTCAGTACTTC	CASTSTGGGTKNIQYF
TRBV6-1	-	TRBJ1-2	TRBD1	TGTGCCAGCAGTGAAAAGACAGGGTATGGCTACACCTTC	CASSEKTGYGYTF
TRBV2	-	TRBJ1-1	-	TGTGCCAGCAGTCAGGGGGCTTTCTTT	CASSQGAFF
TRBV7-2	-	TRBJ2-5	TRBD2	TGTGCCAGCAGCCCAGGACTAGCGAGAGTCCAAGAGACCCAGTACTTC	CASSPGLARVQETQYF
TRBV28	few	TRBJ2-2	-	TGTGCCAGCAACCCGACAGGACCCACCGGGGAGCTGTTTTTT	CASNPTGPTGELFF
TRBV19	-	TRBJ1-2	TRBD1	TGTGCCAGTAGTATCACCCGGACAGGGCGCTATGGCTACACCTTC	CASSITRTGRYGYTF
TRBV6-1	once	TRBJ2-7	TRBD1	TGTGCCAGCAGTGAAAAGAAGGGACAGATTCTCTACGAGCAGTACTTC	CASSEKKGQILYEQYF
TRBV27	-	TRBJ1-6	TRBD1	TGTGCCAGCAGTTTATTAGGGGGCATGGTACCCCTCCACTTT	CASSLLGGMVPLHF
TRBV27	-	TRBJ2-1	-	TGTGCCAGCAGGGAAAGGTCGGAGTACAATGAGCAGTTCTTC	CASRERSEYNEQFF
TRBV9	-	TRBJ1-2	TRBD1	TGTGCCAGCAGCTATACAGGGGTTAACTATGGCTACACCTTC	CASSYTGVNYGYTF
TRBV6-6	-	TRBJ2-5	-	TGTGCCAGCAGAACCCGGGGACTCCAAGAGACCCAGTACTTC	CASRTRGLQETQYF
TRBV27	-	TRBJ1-5	TRBD1	TGTGCCAGCAGTCCTCGGGACAGGGGGGGCAATCAGCCCCAGCATTTT	CASSPRDRGGNQPQHF
TRBV28	-	TRBJ2-7	TRBD2	TGTGCCAGCAGACGTATACTAGCGGGAGTTTTTAACTACGAGCAGTACTTC	CASRRILAGVFNYEQYF
TRBV19	-	TRBJ1-6	TRBD1	TGTGCCAGTAGTATGATCCGGGACAGATATAATTCACCCCTCCACTTT	CASSMIRDRYNSPLHF
TRBV7-3	-	TRBJ2-1	TRBD2	TGTGCCAGCAGCCCCCTAGCGGGAGATTACAATGAGCAGTTCTTC	CASSPLAGDYNEQFF
TRBV4-1	-	TRBJ2-1	-	TGCGCCAGCAGCGGGGGAGGAACGGGCCCCTTTACCGAGCAGTTCTTC	CASSGGGTGPFTEQFF
TRBV4-1	-	TRBJ1-1	TRBD1	TGCGCCAGCAGCCACCCACAGGGGGCGAACACTGAAGCTTTCTTT	CASSHPQGANTEAFF
TRBV6-1	once	TRBJ2-1	-	TGTGCCAGCAGTGATGACAGGAGGAGCGATGAGCAGTTCTTC	CASSDDRRSDEQFF
TRBV9	-	TRBJ2-5	-	TGTGCCAGCAGCGAAGGGGCAGGGAACCTCCAAGAGACCCAGTACTTC	CASSEGAGNLQETQYF